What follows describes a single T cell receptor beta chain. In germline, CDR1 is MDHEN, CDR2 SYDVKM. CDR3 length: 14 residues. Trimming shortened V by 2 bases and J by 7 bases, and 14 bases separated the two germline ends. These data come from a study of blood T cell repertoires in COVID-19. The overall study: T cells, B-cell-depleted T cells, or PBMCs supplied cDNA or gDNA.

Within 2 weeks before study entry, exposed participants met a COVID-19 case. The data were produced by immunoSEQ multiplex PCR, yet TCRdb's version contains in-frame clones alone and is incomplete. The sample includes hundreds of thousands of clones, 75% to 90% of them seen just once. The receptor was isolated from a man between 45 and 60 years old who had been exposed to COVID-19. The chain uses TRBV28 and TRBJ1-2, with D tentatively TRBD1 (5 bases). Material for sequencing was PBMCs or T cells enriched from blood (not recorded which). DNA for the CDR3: TGTGCCAGCAGTTTACCCGGACAAGGTGGTGGCTACACCTTC. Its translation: CASSLPGQGGGYTF.